This T cell receptor beta chain was sequenced in a study of blood T cell repertoires in COVID-19. Turning to the study itself: Sample material is recorded as cDNA or gDNA derived from T cells, B-cell-depleted T cells, or PBMCs.

The CDR3 is 13 residues long. Trimming removed 6 bases at V and 5 bases at J, with 13 bases between. Per the germline V gene, CDR1 is SGHAT and CDR2 is FQDESV (reference sequence). As processed by the authors: Estimated nucleated cell counts came from reference gene primer amplification. Generated by immunoSEQ multiplex PCR, the TCRdb table keeps only in-frame clones and is missing some. V and J calls and clone size are given by that table; D and trimming were obtained from the DNA. The sample includes over 45,000 clones, approximately 84% of them seen just once. The V call is TRBV11-1, the J call TRBJ1-1, with a weak D call TRBD1 (6 bases). The sample was peripheral blood. This receptor was identified in a man between 65 and 85 years old with active COVID-19. The CDR3 sequence: CASSPGALTEAFF. The DNA for the CDR3 is TGTGCCAGCAGTCCAGGGGCGCTGACTGAAGCTTTCTTT.